These 6 T cell receptor beta chains were all obtained from the same sample, sequenced in a study of CD8+ T cells in alopecia areata. The sample's treatment: oral pan-JAK inhibitor, 5-10 mg twice daily. RNA was isolated and reverse transcribed to cDNA, the sequencing template. Method: immunoSEQ multiplex PCR; TCRdb's copy keeps in-frame clones and lacks some. The sample has tens of thousands of clones, just over 65% seen once. Specimen: CD8+ T cells sorted from blood, collected at week 4, from a patient treated with tofacitinib. Source of these receptors: a human donor with alopecia areata.

The rearrangement joins TRBV15 to TRBJ2-6; D is possibly TRBD2 (7 bases). The V end was cut by 0 bases, the J end by 13 bases, with 22 bases between. This CDR3 is built from 17 residues. CDR1 is LNHNV and CDR2 is YYDKDF in the germline V gene (reference sequence). The CDR3 spells CATSRDPLQGLRNVLTF. DNA of the CDR3: TGTGCCACCAGCAGAGACCCTCTACAGGGACTAAGGAATGTCCTGACTTTC.

Remarks on this clone: The sample has other DNA sequences that encode this CDR3 too. This chain links TRBV29-1 with TRBJ2-7, with D uncertain. There are 11 residues in the CDR3. Trimming removed 6 bases at V and 4 bases at J, with 10 bases between. Germline values: CDR1 SQVTM, CDR2 ANQGSEA. The CDR3 region is CSVDVGYEQYF. In DNA form, the CDR3 reads TGCAGCGTCGACGTGGGTTACGAGCAGTACTTC.

V is TRBV30 and J is TRBJ2-1; no clear D. CDR1 is GTSNPN and CDR2 is SVGIG in the germline V gene (reference sequence). This CDR3 comprises 13 residues. Trimming shortened V by 3 bases and J by 6 bases, and 12 bases separated the two germline ends. This CDR3 reads CAWSGGVVNEQFF. The CDR3 DNA is TGTGCCTGGAGCGGTGGGGTGGTCAATGAGCAGTTCTTC. The variable domain in full, completed from reference TRBV30 and TRBJ2-1, reads SQTIHQWPATLVQPVGSPLSLECTVEGTSNPNLYWYRQAAGRGLQLLFYSVGIGQISSEVPQNLSASRPQDRQFILSSKKLLLSDSGFYLCAWSGGVVNEQFFGPGTRLTVL.

This clone was picked up a small number of times. This chain uses TRBV6-6 with TRBJ2-1, with D perhaps TRBD2 (6 bases). The V and J ends lost 11 bases and 4 bases respectively, with 18 bases between them. The germline V gene has CDR1 MNHNY and CDR2 SVGAGI (reference sequence). The CDR3 runs to 14 residues. In DNA form, the CDR3 reads TGTGCCGGATCTGGAGGGCGTCTGTACAATGAGCAGTTCTTC. Translating gives CAGSGGRLYNEQFF.

The chain recombines TRBV4-3 with TRBJ1-4; D gene unclear. V lost 0 bases and J lost 8, with 13 bases in between. CDR1 and CDR2 from the germline V gene are LGHNA and YSLEER. This CDR3 has 15 amino acids. The CDR3, as DNA: TGCGCCAGCAGCCAAGATCGAAGGCTACGGGAAAAACTGTTTTTT. Translated, it gives CASSQDRRLREKLFF.

The V call is TRBV30, the J call TRBJ2-2; 9 bases match TRBD1. The CDR3 contains 14 residues. Germline CDR1 reads GTSNPN; CDR2 reads SVGIG (reference sequence). Trimming removed 5 bases from V and 4 bases from J; junction bases left unmatched: 5. CDR3 region: CAWDWTGVTGELFF. The CDR3 nucleotides are TGTGCCTGGGACTGGACAGGGGTCACCGGGGAGCTGTTTTTT. The variable domain in full, with the rest retrieved from reference TRBV30 and TRBJ2-2, is SQTIHQWPATLVQPVGSPLSLECTVEGTSNPNLYWYRQAAGRGLQLLFYSVGIGQISSEVPQNLSASRPQDRQFILSSKKLLLSDSGFYLCAWDWTGVTGELFFGEGSRLTVL.